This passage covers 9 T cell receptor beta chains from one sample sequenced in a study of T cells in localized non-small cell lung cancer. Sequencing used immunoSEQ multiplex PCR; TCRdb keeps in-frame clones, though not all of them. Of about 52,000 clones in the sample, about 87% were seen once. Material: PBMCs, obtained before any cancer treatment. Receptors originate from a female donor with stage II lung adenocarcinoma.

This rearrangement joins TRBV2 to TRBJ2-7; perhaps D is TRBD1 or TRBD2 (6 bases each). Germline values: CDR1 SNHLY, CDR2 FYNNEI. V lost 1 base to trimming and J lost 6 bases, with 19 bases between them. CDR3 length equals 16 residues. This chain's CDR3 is CASSEEGGHVGSEQYF. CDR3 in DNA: TGTGCCAGCAGTGAAGAGGGGGGACATGTTGGGAGCGAGCAGTACTTC.

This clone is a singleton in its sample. CDR3 nucleotides: TGTGCCTGGAGTAGGGAGGCAGCATTCACTGAAGCTTTCTTT. Translation gives CAWSREAAFTEAFF. The chain has TRBV30 and TRBJ1-1; D remains unclear. This CDR3 spans 14 amino acids. Germline CDR1 and CDR2: GTSNPN and SVGIG (reference sequence). With 2 bases removed from V and 4 bases from J, the gap between germline ends came to 14 bases.

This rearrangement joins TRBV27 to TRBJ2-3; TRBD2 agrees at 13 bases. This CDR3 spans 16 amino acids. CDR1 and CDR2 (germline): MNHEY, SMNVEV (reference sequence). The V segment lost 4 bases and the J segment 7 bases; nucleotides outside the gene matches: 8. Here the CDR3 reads CASSSLTSGGANTQYF. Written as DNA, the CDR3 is TGTGCCAGCAGTTCCCTTACTAGCGGGGGGGCTAATACGCAGTATTTT.

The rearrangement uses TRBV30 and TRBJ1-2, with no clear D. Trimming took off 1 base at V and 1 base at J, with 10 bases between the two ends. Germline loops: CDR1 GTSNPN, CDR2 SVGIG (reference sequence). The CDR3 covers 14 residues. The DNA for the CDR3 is TGTGCCTGGAGTGAAGTCAGCCTTAACTATGGCTACACCTTC. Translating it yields CAWSEVSLNYGYTF.

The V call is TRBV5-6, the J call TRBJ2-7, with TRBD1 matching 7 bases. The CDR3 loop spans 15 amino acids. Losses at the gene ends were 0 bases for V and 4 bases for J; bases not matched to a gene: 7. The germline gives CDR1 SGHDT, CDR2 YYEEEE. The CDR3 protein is CASSLGGGERYEQYF. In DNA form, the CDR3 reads TGTGCCAGCAGCTTGGGAGGGGGCGAGCGATACGAGCAGTACTTC.

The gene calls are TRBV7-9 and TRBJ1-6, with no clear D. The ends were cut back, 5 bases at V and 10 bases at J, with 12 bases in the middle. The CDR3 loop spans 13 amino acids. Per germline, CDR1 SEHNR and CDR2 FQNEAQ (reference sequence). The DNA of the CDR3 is TGTGCCAGCAGCGGATTGGGCCTCTCACCCCTCCACTTT. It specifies CASSGLGLSPLHF.

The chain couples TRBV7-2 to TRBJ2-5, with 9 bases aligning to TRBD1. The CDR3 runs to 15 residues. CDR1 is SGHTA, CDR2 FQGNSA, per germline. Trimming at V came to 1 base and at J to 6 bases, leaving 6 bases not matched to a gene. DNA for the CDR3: TGTGCCAGCAGCTTAGAGACAGGGACAGGGAAGACCCAGTACTTC. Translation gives CASSLETGTGKTQYF. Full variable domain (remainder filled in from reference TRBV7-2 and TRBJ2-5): GAGVSQSPSNKVTEKGKDVELRCDPISGHTALYWYRQSLGQGLEFLIYFQGNSAPDKSGLPSDRFSAERTGGSVSTLTIQRTQQEDSAVYLCASSLETGTGKTQYFGPGTRLLVL.

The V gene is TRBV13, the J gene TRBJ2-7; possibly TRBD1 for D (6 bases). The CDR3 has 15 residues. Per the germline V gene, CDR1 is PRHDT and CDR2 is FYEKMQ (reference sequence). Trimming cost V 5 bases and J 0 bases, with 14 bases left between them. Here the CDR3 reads CASSPSTGTSYEQYF. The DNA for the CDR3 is TGTGCCAGCAGCCCGTCAACAGGGACCTCCTACGAGCAGTACTTC.

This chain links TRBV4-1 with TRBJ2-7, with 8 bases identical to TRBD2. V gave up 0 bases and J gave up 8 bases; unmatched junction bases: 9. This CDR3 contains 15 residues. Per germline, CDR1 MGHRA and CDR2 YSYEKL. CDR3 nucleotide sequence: TGCGCCAGCAGCCAAGATCGATCTAGCGGGTATCAGCAGTACTTC. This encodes CASSQDRSSGYQQYF.